The 27 T cell receptor beta chains below come from one sample, sequenced in a study of identical twins. Each CDR3 protein gets one entry after TCRdb re-called the 5' RACE reads with MiXCR. This sample has more than 1.5 million distinct CDR3 sequences, with less than 40% found just once. Sequencing used cord blood. The source is a newborn girl in good health.

For this clonotype: Mismatch with germline at one junction end may stem from a read error. The chain has TRBV25-1 and TRBJ1-4; D may be TRBD1 (5 bases). The CDR3 is 16 amino acids. Looked up from germline, CDR1 is MGHDK and CDR2 is SYGVNS. Written as DNA, the CDR3 is TGTGCCAGCAGTGATTTGGGGCTAGGGCAGAATGAAAAACTGTTATTT. Its translation is CASSDLGLGQNEKLLF.

V and J are TRBV20-1 and TRBJ2-7, with 7 bases aligning to TRBD1. Germline CDR1 reads DFQATT; CDR2 reads SNEGSKA (reference sequence). This CDR3 region has 15 residues. The J segment lost 2 bases and the V segment lost 0 bases, leaving 7 bases of the junction unmatched. CDR3 sequence reads: CSARDYRGQPYEQYF. In nucleotides, the CDR3 is TGCAGTGCTAGAGATTATCGGGGACAGCCCTACGAGCAGTACTTC.

This clonotype was observed a few times. The chain recombines TRBV24-1 with TRBJ2-2; D remains unclear. This CDR3 is built from 14 residues. In germline, CDR1 is KGHDR, CDR2 SFDVKD. V lost 6 bases to trimming and J lost 1 base, with 8 bases between them. The CDR3: CATSSRLNTGELFF. The CDR3 coding sequence is TGTGCCACCAGTTCCCGGTTGAACACCGGGGAGCTGTTTTTT.

The sample holds one count of this clonotype. The chain joins TRBV20-1 to TRBJ2-5; 11 bases are a match to TRBD2. Germline CDR1 and CDR2: DFQATT and SNEGSKA (reference sequence). The CDR3 is 19 residues long. V gave up 1 base and J gave up 11 bases; unmatched junction bases: 24. This CDR3 is CSARAYLPKLAGAYNEQYF. In DNA, the CDR3 is TGCAGTGCTAGAGCCTATCTCCCCAAACTAGCGGGAGCCTACAATGAGCAGTACTTC.

This clonotype turned up a few times. V and J are TRBV20-1 and TRBJ1-2; D possibly corresponds to TRBD1 (6 bases). Trimming took off 4 bases at V and 4 bases at J, with 16 bases between the two ends. This CDR3 is built from 14 residues. CDR1 is DFQATT, CDR2 SNEGSKA, per germline (reference sequence). The CDR3 bases are TGCAGTGCTACTAGGACAGAAACCCGCTATGGCTACACCTTC. Translating it yields CSATRTETRYGYTF.

At least ten counts were recorded for this clonotype. This may be a read error: a much more frequent sequence differs by one nucleotide. The rearrangement joins TRBV5-1 to TRBJ2-7, with D maybe TRBD2 (5 bases). This CDR3 is 13 amino acids long. The V end lost 2 bases, the J end lost 0 bases, and 6 bases lay between the germline ends. CDR1 and CDR2 from the germline V gene are SGHRS and YFSETQ. The CDR3 DNA reads TGCGCCAGCAGCTTCACTAGCTCCTACGAGCAGTACTTC. Protein product: CASSFTSSYEQYF.

V usage is TRBV20-1 and J usage is TRBJ2-1; 8 positions match TRBD2. Trimming cost V 1 base and J 0 bases; bases outside gene matches: 2. This CDR3 has 15 amino acids. In germline, CDR1 is DFQATT, CDR2 SNEGSKA (reference sequence). The CDR3 is CSARGRGASYNEQFF. CDR3 DNA: TGCAGTGCTAGAGGGCGGGGGGCCTCCTACAATGAGCAGTTCTTC.

This clonotype was detected only a few times. V and J are TRBV12-3 or TRBV12-4 and TRBJ1-2; D uncertain. V gave up 6 bases and J gave up 1 base, with 12 bases separating them. The CDR3 length is 14 residues. CDR3 nucleotides: TGTGCCAGCAGGGCCCTCTCCCTTAACTATGGCTACACCTTC. Translating it yields CASRALSLNYGYTF.

The chain combines TRBV28 with TRBJ2-3; tentatively, D is TRBD2 (6 bases). The CDR3 consists of 13 residues. Germline loops: CDR1 MDHEN, CDR2 SYDVKM. V lost 2 bases and J 8 bases, leaving 11 bases between the germline ends. The CDR3 nucleotides read TGTGCCAGCAGTTTACCCCGACTAGGTACGCAGTATTTT. Translated: CASSLPRLGTQYF.

V usage is TRBV12-3 or TRBV12-4 and J usage is TRBJ2-1; D gene unclear. The V end was cut by 5 bases, the J end by 8 bases, with 16 bases between. The CDR3 is 14 amino acids. The CDR3 protein is CASSPSLNVDEQFF. The CDR3, as DNA: TGTGCCAGCAGTCCCTCATTAAATGTGGATGAGCAGTTCTTC.

The chain has TRBV9 and TRBJ2-3; D is perhaps TRBD2 (7 bases). This CDR3 has 16 amino acids. Germline loops: CDR1 SGDLS, CDR2 YYNGEE. V lost 0 bases and J 2 bases, leaving 13 bases between the germline ends. The CDR3 sequence: CASSVGPGGPTDTQYF. CDR3 in DNA: TGTGCCAGCAGCGTAGGACCGGGGGGCCCCACAGATACGCAGTATTTT.

This clonotype was seen only a few times. The V and J genes are TRBV24-1 and TRBJ1-2; D is unresolved. The CDR3 length is 16 residues. Germline V lookup: CDR1 KGHDR, CDR2 SFDVKD. The ends were cut back, 3 bases at V and 0 bases at J, with 13 bases in the middle. The CDR3 spells CATSDPLAGANYGYTF. The CDR3 coding sequence is TGTGCCACCAGTGATCCCCTCGCTGGAGCTAACTATGGCTACACCTTC.

V gene TRBV20-1 combines with J gene TRBJ1-2; 8 bases are a match to TRBD1. The length of the CDR3 is 15 residues. The V segment lost 0 bases and the J segment 4 bases; nucleotides outside the gene matches: 7. Germline V CDR1 and CDR2: DFQATT, SNEGSKA (reference sequence). CDR3 in DNA: TGCAGTGCTAGAGATGCCTCGACAGGGGTCTATGGCTACACCTTC. Its translation is CSARDASTGVYGYTF.

This clonotype was counted many times. This rearrangement joins TRBV20-1 to TRBJ2-3; D gene unclear. CDR3 length: 13 amino acids. CDR1 is DFQATT, CDR2 SNEGSKA, per germline (reference sequence). Trimming took 5 bases from V and 1 from J, leaving 10 bases between them. CDR3 amino acids: CSAVPLGTDTQYF. The CDR3 coding sequence is TGCAGTGCTGTCCCCTTAGGCACAGATACGCAGTATTTT.

Points on this clonotype: A much larger clone is a single base away; this may be a read error. DNA for the CDR3: TGTTCCAGCAGCTTAAAGGTGGAGCAGTACTTC. Translating it yields CSSSLKVEQYF. V is TRBV7-9 and J is TRBJ2-7, with D unclear. Germline V gene data show CDR1 as SEHNR and CDR2 as FQNEAQ (reference sequence). The CDR3 spans 11 residues.

The CDR3 sequence: CASSPRLLSYNEQFF. The CDR3 nucleotides are TGTGCCAGCAGTCCTCGACTACTCTCCTACAATGAGCAGTTCTTC. The genes are TRBV6-1 and TRBJ2-1, with D tentatively TRBD2 (5 bases). The germline gives CDR1 MNHNS, CDR2 SASEGT. The ends were cut back, 5 bases at V and 0 bases at J, with 11 bases in the middle. The CDR3 loop spans 15 amino acids.

As regards this clonotype: A clone one base away is much larger, so this may be a read error. This chain links TRBV29-1 with TRBJ2-7; weak D call: TRBD2 (5 bases). The CDR3 runs 13 residues. Trimming left V 7 bases short and J 7 bases short, with 20 bases between. Germline lookup yields CDR1 SQVTM and CDR2 ANQGSEA. The CDR3 spells CSASRERVNEQYF. For the CDR3, the DNA is TGCAGCGCATCAAGGGAGAGGGTCAATGAGCAGTACTTC.

The CDR3 nucleotides are TGTGCCAGCATTGCCCCGGGACCGCCGAACACTGAAGCTTTCTTT. This encodes CASIAPGPPNTEAFF. The rearrangement links TRBV6-1 to TRBJ1-1, with D tentatively TRBD1 (5 bases). Trimming took off 7 bases at V and 1 base at J, with 16 bases between the two ends. Germline V CDR1 and CDR2: MNHNS, SASEGT. This CDR3 region has 15 residues.

This clonotype was detected a few times. The genes are TRBV29-1 and TRBJ2-5, with D possibly matching TRBD2 (5 bases). This CDR3 is built from 14 residues. Germline assignment: CDR1 SQVTM and CDR2 ANQGSEA. Trimming removed 3 bases at V and 0 bases at J, with 11 bases between. CDR3 loop: CSVDPGVHQETQYF. CDR3 in DNA: TGCAGCGTTGATCCCGGGGTGCACCAAGAGACCCAGTACTTC. Looking up the rest from reference TRBV29-1 and TRBJ2-5 gives the full variable domain: SAVISQKPSRDICQRGTSLTIQCQVDSQVTMMFWYRQQPGQSLTLIATANQGSEATYESGFVIDKFPISRPNLTFSTLTVSNMSPEDSSIYLCSVDPGVHQETQYFGPGTRLLVL.

This clonotype was seen a handful of times. The chain recombines TRBV12-3 or TRBV12-4 with TRBJ2-5, with a tentative D call TRBD1 (6 bases). The CDR3 runs 16 residues. The germline V and J ends were trimmed by 1 base and 2 bases, with 14 bases remaining between them. The CDR3 sequence is CASSLGGWTVQETQYF. CDR3 DNA sequence: TGTGCCAGCAGTTTAGGGGGATGGACAGTACAAGAGACCCAGTACTTC.

The V and J genes are TRBV20-1 and TRBJ1-1, with D possibly being TRBD1 (5 bases). V was cut by 2 bases and J by 1 base, with 11 bases left in between. The germline V gene has CDR1 DFQATT and CDR2 SNEGSKA (reference sequence). This CDR3 is built from 14 residues. The CDR3 sequence: CSARPFTGNTEAFF. CDR3 DNA sequence: TGCAGTGCTAGACCCTTCACAGGGAACACTGAAGCTTTCTTT.

This clonotype was seen a few times. The rearrangement links TRBV27 to TRBJ1-6; 9 positions agree with TRBD1. This CDR3 is built from 15 residues. Germline-derived CDR1 and CDR2 are MNHEY and SMNVEV (reference sequence). V was pared by 3 bases and J by 10 bases, with 7 bases of the junction left unmatched. CDR3 protein: CASSLGQGHGSPLHF. The CDR3 nucleotides read TGTGCCAGCAGTTTGGGACAGGGTCATGGGTCACCCCTCCACTTT.

This chain connects TRBV12-3 or TRBV12-4 to TRBJ2-1; unclear D gene. The DNA end lines up better with TRBJ2-7; the J call may be wrong. This CDR3 has 14 residues. The CDR3: CASSAASSYNEQYF. The DNA of the CDR3 is TGTGCCAGCAGTGCGGCAAGCTCCTACAATGAGCAGTACTTC.

This clonotype was seen more than once but under ten times. The chain uses TRBV28 and TRBJ2-5; 8 bases map to TRBD1. The CDR3 contains 13 residues. V lost 6 bases and J lost 5; bases outside the gene matches: 5. The germline gives CDR1 MDHEN, CDR2 SYDVKM. CDR3 residues: CASRTGGVETQYF. The DNA for the CDR3 is TGTGCCAGCAGAACAGGGGGAGTGGAGACCCAGTACTTC.

The rearrangement uses TRBV5-1 and TRBJ2-1, with TRBD2 matching over 8 bases. The J segment lost 2 bases and the V segment lost 2 bases, leaving 12 bases of the junction unmatched. Germline lookup yields CDR1 SGHRS and CDR2 YFSETQ. The length of the CDR3 is 18 residues. The CDR3 loop is CASSFPKLGGRPYNEQFF. CDR3 nucleotides: TGCGCCAGCAGCTTTCCCAAATTGGGCGGGAGGCCCTACAATGAGCAGTTCTTC.

This clonotype appeared a few times. The chain combines TRBV2 with TRBJ2-5; TRBD2 aligns across 8 bases. The germline V gene encodes CDR1 SNHLY and CDR2 FYNNEI. The CDR3 spans 15 residues. The J segment lost 5 bases and the V segment lost 2 bases, leaving 7 bases of the junction unmatched. The CDR3 sequence: CASSERGTRGETQYF. CDR3 nucleotides: TGTGCCAGCAGTGAACGGGGGACTAGAGGCGAGACCCAGTACTTC.

This clonotype was observed a few times. This chain uses TRBV5-1 with TRBJ2-1; D remains unclear. There are 13 residues in the CDR3. Germline CDR1 is SGHRS and CDR2 is YFSETQ. V shed 1 base and J shed 4 bases, with 6 bases lying between them. In DNA form, the CDR3 reads TGCGCCAGCAGCTTGAAGGAGTACAATGAGCAGTTCTTC. Protein product: CASSLKEYNEQFF.